A single sample gave rise to the 6 T cell receptor beta chains below, sequenced in a study of response to subunit inactivated influenza vaccine. TCRdb independently ran MiXCR on the RT-PCR reads; one entry per CDR3 protein. The sample includes 610,000 or so distinct CDR3 sequences, 11% to 15% of them seen just once. This material consisted of PBMCs from blood, taken 12 days after vaccination. All receptors derive from a man aged 50-60 years who received an inactivated influenza vaccine.

This clonotype was counted a few times. This sequence joins TRBV13 and TRBJ2-7, with 14 nucleotides matching TRBD2. The V gene end was trimmed by 6 bases and the J gene end by 7 bases; junction bases not matched to a gene: 11. There are 16 residues in the CDR3. Germline V gives CDR1 PRHDT, CDR2 FYEKMQ (reference sequence). The DNA for the CDR3 is TGTGCCAGCAGTTCCTCGGTTCGACTAGCGGGAGGGGAGCAGTACTTC. Encoded protein: CASSSSVRLAGGEQYF.

This chain joins TRBV6-2 or TRBV6-3 and TRBJ1-2, with D unclear. Between the trimmed V and J ends, which lost 6 bases and 7 bases, there was a span of 15 bases. Germline V CDR1 and CDR2: MNHEY, SVGEGT. The CDR3 is made up of 13 amino acids. CDR3 coding DNA: TGTGCCAGCAGCCAATCAATGGACGGTGGCTACACCTTC. Protein: CASSQSMDGGYTF.

This clonotype showed up many times. This chain joins TRBV7-2 and TRBJ1-2; D gene ambiguous. CDR1 and CDR2 (germline): SGHTA, FQGNSA. V lost 1 base, J lost 3 bases, and 12 bases lay in between. The CDR3 totals 15 residues. The CDR3 DNA is TGTGCCAGCAGCTTAGAGTATATAAAGGACTATGGCTACACCTTC. It encodes CASSLEYIKDYGYTF.

The V and J genes are TRBV20-1 and TRBJ2-2; D possibly corresponds to TRBD2 (5 bases). This CDR3 comprises 13 residues. CDR1 is DFQATT, CDR2 SNEGSKA, per germline (reference sequence). V lost 4 bases, J lost 7 bases, and 13 bases lay in between. The CDR3 sequence: CSAKSGKVGELFF. CDR3 sequence (DNA): TGCAGTGCTAAGAGCGGAAAGGTCGGGGAGCTGTTTTTT.

In this sample, this clonotype turned up many times. This rearrangement joins TRBV7-2 to TRBJ2-7; D is undetermined. There are 14 residues in the CDR3. Germline values: CDR1 SGHTA, CDR2 FQGNSA. Trimming shortened V by 5 bases and J by 2 bases, and 13 bases separated the two germline ends. CDR3 loop: CASSPQLLPYEQYF. CDR3 coding DNA: TGTGCCAGCAGCCCCCAGCTCTTACCCTACGAGCAGTACTTC.

The chain carries TRBV11-2 and TRBJ2-1; no reliable D call. The CDR3 length is 15 residues. V was shortened by 1 base and J by 8 bases, with 15 bases between the two germline ends. The germline V gene has CDR1 SGHAT and CDR2 FQNNGV. CDR3 region: CASSLGTHLPDEQFF. The CDR3 DNA is TGTGCCAGCAGCTTAGGGACCCATCTCCCAGATGAGCAGTTCTTC.